The 32 T cell receptor beta chains below were found in one sample sequenced in a study of post-analysis software for immune sequencing data. Findings of the study overall: Relative to controls, patients had five TRBV segments at higher frequency, with TRBV5-6, TRBV5-1 and TRBV20-1 among these.

Unique molecular identifiers had been added to the TCR beta cDNA libraries. TCRdb ran MiXCR on the PCR reads and lists one entry per CDR3 protein. The table shows around 770,000 distinct CDR3 sequences, with about 43% occurring only once. No antigen has been identified for these receptors. Sequenced input: blood. These TCRs come from a girl aged 5 to 17 with multiple sclerosis.

The chain has TRBV7-9 and TRBJ2-2; D call uncertain. Trimming took off 6 bases at V and 5 bases at J, with 7 bases between the two ends. Germline loops: CDR1 SEHNR, CDR2 FQNEAQ (reference sequence). The CDR3 spans 12 residues. The CDR3 DNA reads as TGTGCCAGCAGACTTAGTACCGGGGAGCTGTTTTTT. This sequence encodes CASRLSTGELFF.

The chain is built from TRBV29-1 and TRBJ2-1, with D tentatively TRBD2 (6 bases). Trimming took 7 bases from V and 4 from J, leaving 17 bases between them. The CDR3 has 14 amino acids. In germline, CDR1 is SQVTM, CDR2 ANQGSEA. The CDR3 nucleotides are TGCAGCGCCGAGCGGTTGGGACTTTACAATGAGCAGTTCTTC. Translated: CSAERLGLYNEQFF.

The chain employs TRBV7-9 and TRBJ2-3; D tentatively fits TRBD1 or TRBD2 (6 bases each). Germline CDR1 is SEHNR and CDR2 is FQNEAQ (reference sequence). This CDR3 contains 15 residues. Trimming cost V 4 bases and J 4 bases, with 15 bases left between them. The CDR3 DNA is TGTGCCAGCAGCTCGAGGGGGGAGAACCCAGATACGCAGTATTTT. Translation gives CASSSRGENPDTQYF.

The V and J genes are TRBV7-3 and TRBJ1-6; the D is unclear. Trimming pared 5 bases from V and 9 bases from J, leaving 11 bases between. Germline CDR1 reads SGHTA; CDR2 reads FQGTGA. The CDR3 contains 13 residues. CDR3 in amino acids: CASSDLTPSPLHF. The CDR3 bases are TGTGCCAGCAGCGACCTCACCCCTTCACCCCTCCACTTT. The full variable domain, in which reference TRBV7-3 and TRBJ1-6 provide the parts outside the CDR3, is GAGVSQTPSNKVTEKGKYVELRCDPISGHTALYWYRQSLGQGPEFLIYFQGTGAADDSGLPNDRFFAVRPEGSVSTLKIQRTERGDSAVYLCASSDLTPSPLHFGNGTRLTVT.

With regard to this clonotype: A much larger clone lies one base from this, so it may be a read error. The V and J genes are TRBV20-1 and TRBJ2-1; TRBD2 agrees at 8 bases. The CDR3 has 14 amino acids. Germline V gene lookup returns CDR1 DFQATT and CDR2 SNEGSKA (reference sequence). As DNA, the CDR3 is TGCAGTGCTAGACGGCCAGCGGGAGACAATGGGCAGTTCTTC. Translated: CSARRPAGDNGQFF.

This clonotype was seen a handful of times. The chain joins TRBV29-1 to TRBJ1-2; D is unresolved. Trimming left V 3 bases short and J 8 bases short, with 10 bases between. The CDR3 has 11 residues. Germline CDR1 is SQVTM and CDR2 is ANQGSEA. This CDR3 reads CSVEEGWGYTF. The CDR3 DNA reads TGCAGCGTTGAGGAAGGTTGGGGCTACACCTTC.

This clonotype was seen a few times. V and J are TRBV20-1 and TRBJ2-5; 7 bases agree with TRBD1. The junction had 6 bases not matched to a gene; V was cut back by 6 bases and J by 5 bases. From germline, CDR1 is DFQATT and CDR2 SNEGSKA (reference sequence). The CDR3 runs to 12 residues. CDR3 DNA: TGCAGTGCCCGACAGGGTGTGGAGACCCAGTACTTC. The encoded protein is CSARQGVETQYF.

This chain links TRBV7-9 with TRBJ1-2, with TRBD1 matching over 7 bases. CDR3 length: 16 amino acids. The trim removed 1 base at V and 7 bases at J, leaving 12 bases unmatched. Germline V gene lookup returns CDR1 SEHNR and CDR2 FQNEAQ (reference sequence). The CDR3 is CASSLVWDSPNVGYTF. The CDR3 coding sequence is TGTGCCAGCAGCTTAGTATGGGACAGCCCAAATGTTGGCTACACCTTC.

The chain is built from TRBV27 and TRBJ1-6, with D unresolved. Germline lookup yields CDR1 MNHEY and CDR2 SMNVEV (reference sequence). This CDR3 spans 14 amino acids. Trimming removed 6 bases from V and 4 bases from J, with 10 bases in between. CDR3 bases: TGTGCCAGCAGAGAGGGTCTTTATAATTCACCCCTCCACTTT. Protein: CASREGLYNSPLHF.

The chain has TRBV4-3 and TRBJ2-1; D is perhaps TRBD2 (6 bases). V was cut by 1 base and J by 0 bases, with 10 bases left in between. The CDR3 sequence is 16 residues long. Germline loops: CDR1 LGHNA, CDR2 YSLEER. The DNA for the CDR3 is TGCGCCAGCAGCCAAGCTAGCGCTGGCTCCTACAATGAGCAGTTCTTC. Protein sequence: CASSQASAGSYNEQFF.

This clonotype has more than one count but fewer than ten. J is TRBJ2-7 and V is TRBV13, with 9 bases lining up with TRBD1. Germline lookup yields CDR1 PRHDT and CDR2 FYEKMQ (reference sequence). This CDR3 region has 15 residues. V lost 5 bases to trimming and J lost 2 bases; unmatched junction nucleotides: 7. The CDR3, as DNA: TGTGCCAGCAGCATCCGGGACAGGGCCGCCTACGAGCAGTACTTC. Its protein is CASSIRDRAAYEQYF. The full variable domain, rest sourced from reference TRBV13 and TRBJ2-7, is AAGVIQSPRHLIKEKRETATLKCYPIPRHDTVYWYQQGPGQDPQFLISFYEKMQSDKGSIPDRFSAQQFSDYHSELNMSSLELGDSALYFCASSIRDRAAYEQYFGPGTRLTVT.

Only a few counts were recorded for this clonotype. V is TRBV29-1 and J is TRBJ2-7; 10 bases align to TRBD2. The CDR3 extends over 15 amino acids. Trimming at V came to 7 bases and at J to 3 bases, leaving 12 bases not matched to a gene. Germline V CDR1 and CDR2: SQVTM, ANQGSEA. The chain's CDR3 is CSARRTSGENYEQYF. The CDR3 nucleotides are TGCAGCGCCCGTAGGACTAGCGGAGAAAACTACGAGCAGTACTTC.

CDR3: CSAGSLGHPNTEAFF. CDR3 DNA sequence: TGCAGTGCTGGGAGCTTGGGACACCCGAACACTGAAGCTTTCTTT. This chain uses TRBV20-1 with TRBJ1-1; possible D gene TRBD1, 6 bases. The length of the CDR3 is 15 residues. Trimming took 5 bases from V and 1 from J, leaving 17 bases between them. CDR1 and CDR2 from the germline V gene are DFQATT and SNEGSKA (reference sequence).

DNA for the CDR3: TGTGCCAGCAGTTTACAGGGGGCTCAGGCGATTGGCTACACCTTC. Translation: CASSLQGAQAIGYTF. This rearrangement joins TRBV6-6 to TRBJ1-2; 9 positions agree with TRBD1. V was clipped by 4 bases and J by 7 bases; unmatched bases: 10. The germline gives CDR1 MNHNY, CDR2 SVGAGI (reference sequence). This CDR3 is built from 15 residues.

The rearrangement joins TRBV24-1 to TRBJ2-4, with D perhaps being TRBD1 or TRBD2 (6 bases each). The J call could be wrong; TRBJ2-7 is a better fit for the DNA end. This CDR3 contains 14 residues. Germline CDR1 reads KGHDR; CDR2 reads SFDVKD. The CDR3 spells CATSSSGAAYEQYF. CDR3 nucleotides: TGTGCCACCAGTTCATCGGGGGCCGCCTACGAGCAGTACTTC.

The chain uses TRBV7-9 and TRBJ2-7; TRBD1 matches 8 bases. Looked up from germline, CDR1 is SEHNR and CDR2 is FQNEAQ (reference sequence). CDR3 size: 16 residues. Losses at the gene ends were 2 bases for V and 4 bases for J; bases not matched to a gene: 10. The CDR3, as DNA: TGTGCCAGCAGCTTAAGTCCGGGACAGGACGATTACGAGCAGTACTTC. It codes for CASSLSPGQDDYEQYF.

The rearrangement uses TRBV29-1 and TRBJ2-1; D is unresolved. Trimming stripped 0 bases from V and 4 bases from J, with 4 bases between. Germline CDR1 reads SQVTM; CDR2 reads ANQGSEA. The CDR3 has 12 amino acids. The CDR3 bases are TGCAGCGTTGAAGATCAGTACAATGAGCAGTTCTTC. Amino acids: CSVEDQYNEQFF.

In this sample, this clonotype turned up many times. The chain uses TRBV12-3 or TRBV12-4 and TRBJ2-3; 9 nucleotides line up with TRBD2. This CDR3 comprises 15 residues. The V gene end was trimmed by 3 bases and the J gene end by 0 bases; junction bases not matched to a gene: 1. CDR3 sequence reads: CASSLAGGSTDTQYF. The CDR3 region has the DNA TGTGCCAGCAGTTTGGCGGGAGGGAGCACAGATACGCAGTATTTT.

CDR3 DNA: TGTGCCAGCAGCCAAGAACTAGCGGGAGTTTTCCCCTACGAGCAGTACTTC. Amino acids: CASSQELAGVFPYEQYF. V is TRBV4-2 and J is TRBJ2-7; 11 nucleotides align to TRBD2. The V gene end was trimmed by 0 bases and the J gene end by 2 bases; junction bases not matched to a gene: 6. The CDR3 contains 17 residues. Germline V gene sequence: CDR1 LGHNA, CDR2 YNFKEQ.

This chain links TRBV29-1 with TRBJ2-7; 11 positions agree with TRBD2. Gene TRBJ2-5 matches the end of the DNA better, so the J call may be wrong. This CDR3 comprises 14 residues. CDR1 SQVTM and CDR2 ANQGSEA come from the germline V gene. CDR3 in amino acids: CSVATSGSRETQYF. The CDR3 nucleotides read TGCAGCGTTGCCACTAGCGGGAGTCGAGAGACCCAGTACTTC.

This chain connects TRBV27 to TRBJ2-4; D remains ambiguous. V gave up 6 bases and J gave up 5 bases, with 11 bases separating them. Germline V gene lookup returns CDR1 MNHEY and CDR2 SMNVEV (reference sequence). The CDR3 totals 13 residues. The DNA for the CDR3 is TGTGCCAGCAGACCGGACGGTGAAAACATTCAGTACTTC. This encodes CASRPDGENIQYF.

Only a few counts were recorded for this clonotype. The V and J genes are TRBV29-1 and TRBJ2-1; 11 bases map to TRBD2. CDR1 and CDR2 (germline): SQVTM, ANQGSEA. Trimming cost V 6 bases and J 3 bases; bases outside gene matches: 16. This CDR3 comprises 18 residues. The CDR3 nucleotides are TGCAGCGTCGACGTAATCGACCTGCTAGCGGGAGGCTACAATGAGCAGTTCTTC. It codes for CSVDVIDLLAGGYNEQFF.

This clonotype was observed a few times. The rearrangement links TRBV6-5 to TRBJ2-7; 8 bases are a match to TRBD2. Germline V gene sequence: CDR1 MNHEY, CDR2 SVGAGI. The CDR3 loop spans 15 amino acids. Trimming took 2 bases from V and 5 from J; bases not matched to a gene: 8. This CDR3 reads CASSYGTRIFDEQYF. CDR3 in DNA: TGTGCCAGCAGTTACGGGACTAGGATTTTCGACGAGCAGTACTTC.

This clonotype was observed many times. The rearrangement links TRBV27 to TRBJ2-6; D gene unclear. V gave up 3 bases and J gave up 6 bases, with 15 bases separating them. This CDR3 spans 16 amino acids. From germline, CDR1 is MNHEY and CDR2 SMNVEV (reference sequence). CDR3 protein: CASSFGSSYEANVLTF. Written as DNA, the CDR3 is TGTGCCAGCAGTTTTGGTTCAAGCTACGAGGCCAACGTCCTGACTTTC.

The chain employs TRBV4-2 and TRBJ1-5; no definite D call. V was trimmed by 0 bases and J by 6 bases, leaving 18 bases between them. Looked up from germline, CDR1 is LGHNA and CDR2 is YNFKEQ. The CDR3 totals 17 residues. The CDR3 reads CASSQDLRPLGSQPQHF. DNA of the CDR3: TGTGCCAGCAGCCAAGACCTACGCCCTCTGGGGAGTCAGCCCCAGCATTTT.

The gene calls are TRBV7-2 and TRBJ2-6, with D possibly TRBD2 on 6 matching bases. Trimming removed 4 bases from V and 2 bases from J, with 9 bases in between. The CDR3 length is 15 residues. Looked up from germline, CDR1 is SGHTA and CDR2 is FQGNSA. The CDR3 loop reads CASSSWGAGANVLTF. CDR3 nucleotide sequence: TGTGCCAGCAGCTCCTGGGGGGCTGGGGCCAACGTCCTGACTTTC.

V and J are TRBV20-1 and TRBJ2-1; no reliable D call. The CDR3 loop spans 13 amino acids. Looked up from germline, CDR1 is DFQATT and CDR2 is SNEGSKA (reference sequence). Trimming cost V 1 base and J 4 bases, with 8 bases left between them. The CDR3 sequence: CSARAPVYNEQFF. The CDR3 nucleotides are TGCAGTGCTAGAGCGCCGGTTTACAATGAGCAGTTCTTC.

This chain uses TRBV7-2 with TRBJ2-3; TRBD1 aligns across 9 bases. J was trimmed by 4 bases and V by 1 base; bases with no gene match: 6. This CDR3 has 16 amino acids. CDR1 is SGHTA and CDR2 is FQGNSA in the germline V gene. In DNA, the CDR3 is TGTGCCAGCAGCTTAGATGGGACAGGGTTGGCAGATACGCAGTATTTT. Translating gives CASSLDGTGLADTQYF.

The rearrangement links TRBV12-3 or TRBV12-4 to TRBJ1-1; D possibly corresponds to TRBD1 (5 bases). The CDR3 is 14 amino acids. V lost 6 bases and J lost 1, with 12 bases in between. In DNA form, the CDR3 reads TGTGCCAGCAGGGGTGGGACGGGGAACACTGAAGCTTTCTTT. As protein: CASRGGTGNTEAFF.

CDR3 region: CASSEAGQGANYGYTF. DNA of the CDR3: TGTGCCAGCAGTGAGGCGGGACAGGGGGCCAACTATGGCTACACCTTC. The chain joins TRBV6-1 to TRBJ1-2; 12 nucleotides match TRBD1. The germline V gene encodes CDR1 MNHNS and CDR2 SASEGT. With V trimmed by 3 bases and J by 2 bases, 4 bases remained unmatched. This CDR3 region has 16 residues.

Concerning this clonotype: The junction differs from germline at one of its ends, possibly a read error. This chain uses TRBV12-3 or TRBV12-4 with TRBJ2-1; unclear D gene. This CDR3 has 15 amino acids. CDR3 DNA: TGTGCCAGCAGTTCGGACGTCCTTTCCTGCAATGAGCAGTTCTTC. Its protein product is CASSSDVLSCNEQFF.

This sequence joins TRBV20-1 and TRBJ1-1; a possible D gene is TRBD1 (6 bases). Germline CDR1 and CDR2: DFQATT and SNEGSKA (reference sequence). There are 12 residues in the CDR3. Here the CDR3 DNA reads TGCAGCCCCAGGGCGGGGGCAACTGAAGCTTTCTTT. It yields the protein CSPRAGATEAFF.